Reported below is one T cell receptor beta chain. The CDR3 covers 15 residues. Trimming shortened V by 0 bases and J by 10 bases, and 13 bases separated the two germline ends. Per germline, CDR1 LGHNA and CDR2 YSLEER. These data come from a study of blood T cell repertoires in COVID-19. Clones were read by immunoSEQ multiplex PCR, and TCRdb kept only the in-frame ones, dropping some. The table records approximately 210,000 clones, over 70% of them present only once. The TCR comes from a man in his fifties or sixties with active or convalescent COVID-19. The sample consisted of peripheral blood. The V and J genes are TRBV4-3 and TRBJ1-6; D is possibly TRBD1 (5 bases). CDR3 in amino acids: CASSQDSQGNSPLHF. DNA of the CDR3: TGCGCCAGCAGCCAAGACTCGCAGGGTAACTCACCCCTCCACTTT.